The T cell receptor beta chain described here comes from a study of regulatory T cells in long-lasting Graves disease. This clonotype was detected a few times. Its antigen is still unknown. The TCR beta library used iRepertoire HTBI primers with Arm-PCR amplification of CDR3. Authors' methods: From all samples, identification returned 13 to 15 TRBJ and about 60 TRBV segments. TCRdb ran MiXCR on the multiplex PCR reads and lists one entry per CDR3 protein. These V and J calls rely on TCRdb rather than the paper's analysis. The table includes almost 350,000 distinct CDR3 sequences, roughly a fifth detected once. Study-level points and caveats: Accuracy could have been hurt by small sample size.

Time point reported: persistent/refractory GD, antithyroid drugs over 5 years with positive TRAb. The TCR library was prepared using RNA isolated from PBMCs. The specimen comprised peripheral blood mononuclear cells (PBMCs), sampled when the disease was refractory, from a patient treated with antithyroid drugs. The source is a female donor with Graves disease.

The CDR3 is CASGHSFYSRGCSNQPQHF. CDR3 nucleotides: TGCGCCAGCGGCCACAGCTTTTATTCGAGGGGGTGTAGCAATCAGCCCCAGCATTTT. V is TRBV5-1 and J is TRBJ1-5; D is possibly TRBD1 (6 bases). The CDR3 consists of 19 residues. V gave up 7 bases and J gave up 0 bases, with 26 bases separating them. Germline V gives CDR1 SGHRS, CDR2 YFSETQ.